This T cell receptor beta chain derives from a study of STAT5B mutations in CD4+ large granular lymphocyte leukemia. The protocol was immunoSEQ multiplex PCR, while the TCRdb copy is restricted to in-frame clones and leaves out a portion. The sample has tens of thousands of clones; more than 60% are singletons. The receptor was derived from a human donor in good health. The material sequenced was CD4+ T cells from blood buffy coats.

For the CDR3, the DNA is TGCGCCAGCAGCCAGGGTCTGACACCCCCGAACACTGAAGCTTTCTTT. It yields the protein CASSQGLTPPNTEAFF. The chain couples TRBV4-1 to TRBJ1-1; the D is unclear. The germline V gene has CDR1 MGHRA and CDR2 YSYEKL. The CDR3 covers 16 residues. Trimming took 3 bases from V and 1 from J, leaving 15 bases between them.